Below are 8 T cell receptor beta chains sequenced from a single sample in a study of shared clonotypes between healthy human individuals (dated by TCRdb to about 2020). The library was prepared using the immunoSEQ multiplex PCR assay. The source is immuneACCESS, and TCRdb retained only in-frame sequences with V and J called. Part of the clones is not carried over; for the studies checked, unresolved V genes explain less than half of this, and the remainder is unexplained. The sample table holds millions of clones, of which roughly nine tenths were seen once. Roughly 0.13% of the sample belongs to the ten largest clones. The source material was naive CD4+ T cells sorted from blood. The cell subset or site label corresponds to: CD45RA+ positively selected. The receptor set was obtained from a man aged 18 to 29 in good health.

The chain links TRBV5-6 to TRBJ2-4, with TRBD2 matching over 13 bases. Germline trimming cut 4 bases from V and 7 bases from J; bases unmatched to any gene: 11. CDR3 length: 17 residues. CDR1 is SGHDT and CDR2 is YYEEEE in the germline V gene. As DNA, the CDR3 is TGTGCCAGCAGCCAGCCCAGAGGACTAGCGGGAGAGAACATTCAGTACTTC. Protein sequence: CASSQPRGLAGENIQYF. The whole variable domain, remainder taken from reference TRBV5-6 and TRBJ2-4, is DAGVTQSPTHLIKTRGQQVTLRCSPKSGHDTVSWYQQALGQGPQFIFQYYEEEERQRGNFPDRFSGHQFPNYSSELNVNALLLGDSALYLCASSQPRGLAGENIQYFGAGTRLSVL.

This clone was detected only once. The chain is built from TRBV11-2 and TRBJ2-6; D is undetermined. Per germline, CDR1 SGHAT and CDR2 FQNNGV. The V and J ends lost 2 bases and 4 bases respectively, with 18 bases between them. The CDR3 extends over 18 amino acids. CDR3 protein: CASSLRSVGSLGANVLTF. The CDR3 DNA reads as TGTGCCAGCAGCTTAAGGAGCGTGGGATCCTTGGGGGCCAACGTCCTGACTTTC.

V is TRBV19 and J is TRBJ1-1; no definite D call. From germline, CDR1 is LNHDA and CDR2 SQIVND (reference sequence). This CDR3 spans 16 amino acids. The ends were cut back, 5 bases at V and 0 bases at J, with 16 bases in the middle. The CDR3 region is CASSGGRGGMNTEAFF. As DNA, the CDR3 is TGTGCCAGTAGTGGCGGGCGTGGAGGCATGAACACTGAAGCTTTCTTT.

This chain links TRBV2 with TRBJ2-7; tentatively, D is TRBD1 (6 bases). This CDR3 has 12 residues. The V end lost 6 bases, the J end lost 3 bases, and 9 bases lay between the germline ends. Germline assignment: CDR1 SNHLY and CDR2 FYNNEI. In DNA form, the CDR3 reads TGTGCCAGCAGCCACAGGGTCTACGAGCAGTACTTC. Protein sequence: CASSHRVYEQYF.

The chain uses TRBV13 and TRBJ2-2, with D perhaps matching TRBD1 (6 bases). This CDR3 contains 16 residues. The germline CDR1 and CDR2 sequences are PRHDT and FYEKMQ (reference sequence). V was pared by 2 bases and J by 11 bases, with 21 bases between. In nucleotides, the CDR3 is TGTGCCAGCAGCTTATTTGGGTTCACAGGGCGCCCAGAGCTGTTTTTT. It codes for CASSLFGFTGRPELFF.

In the case of this clone: Other DNA sequences in this specimen translate into the identical CDR3. This chain links TRBV5-1 with TRBJ2-6; D ambiguous. The ends were cut back, 4 bases at V and 0 bases at J, with 5 bases in the middle. Germline V CDR1 and CDR2: SGHRS, YFSETQ. This CDR3 spans 14 amino acids. Here the CDR3 DNA reads TGCGCCAGCAGCGCTAGCTCTGGGGCCAACGTCCTGACTTTC. Its translation is CASSASSGANVLTF.

The chain employs TRBV6-1 and TRBJ2-7; D is perhaps TRBD1 (5 bases). Between the trimmed V and J ends, which lost 6 bases and 0 bases, there was a span of 9 bases. Germline V CDR1 and CDR2: MNHNS, SASEGT. The CDR3 runs 13 residues. CDR3 residues: CASRRQTSYEQYF. The CDR3, as DNA: TGTGCCAGCAGACGACAGACCTCCTACGAGCAGTACTTC.

The chain employs TRBV9 and TRBJ2-3; tentatively, D is TRBD2 (5 bases). CDR1 is SGDLS, CDR2 YYNGEE, per germline. The V gene lost 4 bases and the J gene lost 1 base, with 13 bases spanning the gap. The CDR3 sequence is 15 residues long. CDR3 DNA: TGTGCCAGCAGCCCTATAGGAGGCGGCACAGATACGCAGTATTTT. It codes for CASSPIGGGTDTQYF.